This TCR beta chain appears in the sequencing data of a study of blood T cell repertoires in COVID-19. Study background: Italy, Spain and the United States were the sources of the convalescent and acute COVID-19 samples. PBMCs, B-cell-depleted T cells, or T cells provided the cDNA or gDNA that made up the material.

Original methodology: Reference gene primer amplification gave nucleated cell count estimates. TCRdb keeps only in-frame clones here, not all; method: immunoSEQ multiplex PCR. From that table come the V and J calls and clone size; the DNA was used to work out D and trimming. The sample lists approximately 350,000 clones, about 90% occurring once. Germline V gene data show CDR1 as KGHDR and CDR2 as SFDVKD. The CDR3 runs to 16 residues. J lost 7 bases, V lost 3 bases, and 10 bases had no gene match. The clonotype comes from a woman between 50 and 59 years old with COVID-19, enrolled during active disease. Sequencing used peripheral blood. The chain joins TRBV24-1 to TRBJ2-3, with 9 bases fitting TRBD2. The CDR3 DNA reads as TGTGCCACCAGTGATCCATCGGGACTAGCACTGAATACGCAGTATTTT. It specifies CATSDPSGLALNTQYF.